The source of this TCR beta chain is a study of shared T cell receptors in the human thymus. The protocol was immunoSEQ multiplex PCR, while the TCRdb copy is restricted to in-frame clones and leaves out a portion. The repertoire holds hundreds of thousands of clones, around 87% seen once, with roughly 0.0089% in the top ten. Germline assignment: CDR1 SGHVS and CDR2 FQNEAQ. This CDR3 spans 17 amino acids. V was clipped by 5 bases and J by 3 bases; unmatched bases: 13. This same sample was also taken into another study, of human thymus T cells. That paper notes: Corrective heart surgery yielded the resections from which the thymus tissue came.

Sequences were obtained from thymocytes. The TCR sequence derives from a boy less than two years old with a congenital heart defect. The chain links TRBV7-8 to TRBJ2-5; 9 nucleotides match TRBD1. The DNA of the CDR3 is TGTGCCAGCAGCACTCCTTACTCTCGGACAGGGGAAGAGACCCAGTACTTC. It translates to CASSTPYSRTGEETQYF.